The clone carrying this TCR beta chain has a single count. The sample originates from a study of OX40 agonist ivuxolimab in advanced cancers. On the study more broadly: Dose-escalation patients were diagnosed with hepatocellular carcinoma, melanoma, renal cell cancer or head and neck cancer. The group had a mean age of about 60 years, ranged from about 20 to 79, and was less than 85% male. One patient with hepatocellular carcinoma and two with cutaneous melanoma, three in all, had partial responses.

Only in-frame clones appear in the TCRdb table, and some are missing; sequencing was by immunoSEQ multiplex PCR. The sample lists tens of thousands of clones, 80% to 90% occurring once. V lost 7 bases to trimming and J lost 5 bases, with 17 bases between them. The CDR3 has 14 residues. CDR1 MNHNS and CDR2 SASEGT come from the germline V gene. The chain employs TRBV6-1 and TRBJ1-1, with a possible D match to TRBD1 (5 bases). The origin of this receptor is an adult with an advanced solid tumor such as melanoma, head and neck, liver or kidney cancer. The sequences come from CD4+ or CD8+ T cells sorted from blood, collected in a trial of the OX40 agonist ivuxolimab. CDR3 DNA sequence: TGTGCCAGCACCAGGGAGGGAATTTGGACTGAAGCTTTCTTT. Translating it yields CASTREGIWTEAFF.